This TCR beta chain originates from a study of T cells in localized non-small cell lung cancer. This CDR3 is built from 13 residues. V was cut by 4 bases and J by 2 bases, with 9 bases left in between. Germline V CDR1 and CDR2: SGHTS, YDEGEE. The assay was immunoSEQ multiplex PCR, and TCRdb's table has in-frame clones only and misses some. The sample includes around 16,000 clones, about 85% of them seen just once. The sample here was peripheral blood, taken before any cancer treatment. The sequence derives from a male donor aged 60 or over with stage I lung adenocarcinoma. The chain couples TRBV5-8 to TRBJ1-2; a weak D match, TRBD1 (5 bases). CDR3 loop: CASSRTGNYGYTF. The DNA of the CDR3 is TGTGCCAGCAGCCGTACAGGAAACTATGGCTACACCTTC.